This T cell receptor (beta chain) was sequenced during a study of blood T cell repertoires in COVID-19. Study details: T cells, B-cell-depleted T cells, or PBMCs provided the cDNA or gDNA that served as material.

In the original workflow: Amplified reference gene primers provided the basis for estimating nucleated cell counts. Clones were read by immunoSEQ multiplex PCR, and TCRdb kept only the in-frame ones, dropping some. V and J calls and clone size are copied from that table; D and trimming were computed from the DNA. Of about 92,000 clones in the sample, 87% were seen once. Germline V gives CDR1 MDHEN, CDR2 SYDVKM. The CDR3 has 15 amino acids. V lost 5 bases, J lost 7 bases, and 8 bases stayed unmatched. V usage is TRBV28 and J usage is TRBJ1-4; 9 positions agree with TRBD1. Sequencing used peripheral blood. The source of this sequence is an older woman with COVID-19, enrolled during active disease. The chain's CDR3 is CASSPAGQGAEKLFF. DNA of the CDR3: TGTGCCAGCAGTCCTGCGGGACAGGGTGCTGAAAAACTGTTTTTT.